What follows describes a single TCR beta chain. The sample originates from a study of blood T cell repertoires in COVID-19. On the study more broadly: Nucleic acid was either cDNA or gDNA, and it came from T cells, B-cell-depleted T cells, or PBMCs.

Cohort allocation depended upon clinical history that participants reported. This CDR3 has 17 residues. Unmatched junction bases numbered 16, after V lost 4 bases and J lost 10 bases. CDR1 SGHRS and CDR2 YFSETQ come from the germline V gene. The data were produced by immunoSEQ multiplex PCR, yet TCRdb's version contains in-frame clones alone and is incomplete. Of 300,000 to 350,000 clones listed, over 75% are singletons. Sequenced material: PBMCs or T cells enriched from blood (not recorded which). This chain connects TRBV5-1 to TRBJ1-6; TRBD1 matches 8 bases. The receptor's source is a young man who had recovered from COVID-19. The DNA of the CDR3 is TGCGCCAGCAGCCCTACACCGATGGACAGGGTGAGCTCACCCCTCCACTTT. This encodes CASSPTPMDRVSSPLHF.